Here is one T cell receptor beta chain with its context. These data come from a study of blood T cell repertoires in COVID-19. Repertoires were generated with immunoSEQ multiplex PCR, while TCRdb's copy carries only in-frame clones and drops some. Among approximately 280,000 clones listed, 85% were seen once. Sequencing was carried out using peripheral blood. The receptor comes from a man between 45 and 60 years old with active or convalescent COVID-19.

The CDR3 coding sequence is TGTGCCAGCACCGGGACAGGGACCGGGGAGCTGTTTTTT. Protein: CASTGTGTGELFF. The chain joins TRBV6-5 to TRBJ2-2; 9 bases agree with TRBD1. Trimming cost V 7 bases and J 5 bases; bases outside gene matches: 2. The germline CDR1 and CDR2 sequences are MNHEY and SVGAGI. This CDR3 region has 13 residues.